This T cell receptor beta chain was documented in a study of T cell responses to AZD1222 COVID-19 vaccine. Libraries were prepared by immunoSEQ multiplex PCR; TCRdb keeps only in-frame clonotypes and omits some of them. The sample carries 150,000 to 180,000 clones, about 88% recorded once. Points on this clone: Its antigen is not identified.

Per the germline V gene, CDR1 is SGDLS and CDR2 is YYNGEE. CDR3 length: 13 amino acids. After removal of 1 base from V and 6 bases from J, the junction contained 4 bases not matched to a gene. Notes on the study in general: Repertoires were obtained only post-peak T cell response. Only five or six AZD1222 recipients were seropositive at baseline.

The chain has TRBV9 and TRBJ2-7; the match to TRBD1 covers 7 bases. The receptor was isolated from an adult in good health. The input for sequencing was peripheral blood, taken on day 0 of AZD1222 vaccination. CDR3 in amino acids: CASSVTGEGEQYF. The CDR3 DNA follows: TGTGCCAGCAGCGTAACAGGGGAAGGCGAGCAGTACTTC.